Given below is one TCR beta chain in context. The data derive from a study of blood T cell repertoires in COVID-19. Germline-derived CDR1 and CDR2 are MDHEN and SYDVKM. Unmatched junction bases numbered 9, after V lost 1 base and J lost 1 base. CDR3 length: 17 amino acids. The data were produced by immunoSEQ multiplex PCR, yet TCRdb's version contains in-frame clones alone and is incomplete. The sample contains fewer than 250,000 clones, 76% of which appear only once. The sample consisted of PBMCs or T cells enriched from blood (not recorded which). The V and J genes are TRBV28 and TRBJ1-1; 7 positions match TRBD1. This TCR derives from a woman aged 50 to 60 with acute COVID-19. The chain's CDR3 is CASSLYGLDRPNTEAFF. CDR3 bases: TGTGCCAGCAGTTTATATGGCTTGGACAGGCCGAACACTGAAGCTTTCTTT.